These 18 T cell receptor beta chains were sequenced from one sample in a study of blood T cells in healthy people across ages (dated by TCRdb to the mid-2010s). The library came from 5' RACE. The data were produced on an Illumina HiSeq 2500. A second 7 to 11 cycle PCR used a sample-barcoded 5' primer and a J-beta primer mix. TCRdb redid the processing of the public reads, applying fastp at Q25 and MiXCR, and retained in-frame beta chains. Each entry is one CDR3 protein sequence, shown with its most common DNA and genes. The sample table shows roughly 2 million distinct CDR3 sequences, and approximately 50% are seen once. Approximately 2.1% of the sample rests with the top ten. Sequenced sample: blood. These receptor sequences come from a woman aged 40 to 50 in good health.

There are a few counts of this clonotype. This chain joins TRBV9 and TRBJ1-2, with D possibly being TRBD1 (6 bases). The CDR3 sequence is 15 residues long. Germline V gene sequence: CDR1 SGDLS, CDR2 YYNGEE. The V end was cut by 3 bases, the J end by 4 bases, with 16 bases between. The CDR3 DNA sequence: TGTGCCAGCAGCGATCCACAGGGTCCCGTCTATGGCTACACCTTC. This translates into CASSDPQGPVYGYTF.

V is TRBV4-2 and J is TRBJ2-7, with D uncertain. The CDR3 sequence is 16 residues long. Germline V gene sequence: CDR1 LGHNA, CDR2 YNFKEQ. Trimming cost V 0 bases and J 0 bases, with 12 bases left between them. CDR3 bases: TGTGCCAGCAGCCAAGATAGGAAACGAAGCTCCTACGAGCAGTACTTC. The encoded protein is CASSQDRKRSSYEQYF.

V gene TRBV20-1 combines with J gene TRBJ1-4; D unresolved. The ends were cut back, 7 bases at V and 6 bases at J, with 12 bases in the middle. CDR3 size: 12 residues. The germline gives CDR1 DFQATT, CDR2 SNEGSKA (reference sequence). CDR3 residues: CSVGSWDEKLFF. The CDR3 bases are TGCAGTGTAGGCTCATGGGATGAAAAACTGTTTTTT.

This clonotype has a single count. V gene TRBV24-1 combines with J gene TRBJ2-3; 7 bases are shared with TRBD1. Germline CDR1 KGHDR, CDR2 SFDVKD. V shed 4 bases and J 6 bases; nucleotides not matched to a gene: 15. The CDR3 runs 17 residues. For the CDR3, the DNA is TGTGCCACCAGTGACCCAAACAGGGGTCCCCAGGGGGATACGCAGTATTTT. Its protein product is CATSDPNRGPQGDTQYF.

The gene calls are TRBV20-1 and TRBJ2-3, with 10 bases matching TRBD2. Germline CDR1 is DFQATT and CDR2 is SNEGSKA (reference sequence). The length of the CDR3 is 15 residues. Trimming removed 0 bases from V and 8 bases from J; junction bases left unmatched: 8. Here the CDR3 reads CSARDPTSGSGTQYF. The CDR3 DNA reads as TGCAGTGCTAGAGATCCGACTAGCGGGTCAGGTACGCAGTATTTT.

The genes are TRBV25-1 and TRBJ1-2, with TRBD1 matching 8 bases. This CDR3 comprises 14 residues. V dropped 11 bases and J dropped 4; count of bases not matched to a gene: 12. From germline, CDR1 is MGHDK and CDR2 SYGVNS. The CDR3 here is CAGKRDRFPYGYTF. CDR3 coding DNA: TGTGCCGGCAAGAGGGACAGGTTCCCCTATGGCTACACCTTC.

The J gene is TRBJ2-7, the V gene TRBV27, with TRBD1 matching over 8 bases. Trimming cost V 0 bases and J 0 bases; bases outside gene matches: 10. This CDR3 contains 18 residues. Germline CDR1 MNHEY, CDR2 SMNVEV (reference sequence). For the CDR3, the DNA is TGTGCCAGCAGTTTATCCGGACCGACAGGGGCGATCTCCTACGAGCAGTACTTC. This encodes CASSLSGPTGAISYEQYF.

V is TRBV7-2 and J is TRBJ2-4, with 8 bases matching TRBD1. The J call is doubtful: the DNA matches TRBJ2-7 better. CDR1 is SGHTA and CDR2 is FQGNSA in the germline V gene. CDR3 length: 16 amino acids. CDR3 in DNA: TGTGCCAGCAGCTTAGATGGGACAGGTCTTACCTACGAGCAGTACTTC. Residues: CASSLDGTGLTYEQYF.

The rearrangement joins TRBV7-2 to TRBJ2-1; unclear D gene. The J call is in doubt because the DNA end fits TRBJ2-7 better. Germline lookup yields CDR1 SGHTA and CDR2 FQGNSA. This CDR3 has 12 residues. The CDR3 reads CASSADSGEQYF. The DNA for the CDR3 is TGTGCCAGCAGCGCCGATTCTGGTGAGCAGTACTTC.

The J gene is TRBJ2-3, the V gene TRBV4-3, with TRBD2 identical over 9 bases. This CDR3 spans 19 amino acids. V gave up 4 bases and J gave up 3 bases; unmatched junction bases: 17. Germline-derived CDR1 and CDR2 are LGHNA and YSLEER. CDR3 region: CASSPLVAGAPDGTDTQYF. In DNA form, the CDR3 reads TGCGCCAGCAGCCCCCTAGTAGCGGGGGCCCCGGACGGGACAGATACGCAGTATTTT.

The rearrangement links TRBV6-6 to TRBJ2-3; TRBD1 agrees at 8 bases. CDR3 length equals 15 residues. Trimming took 9 bases from V and 0 from J; bases not matched to a gene: 8. The germline gives CDR1 MNHNY, CDR2 SVGAGI (reference sequence). The CDR3 sequence: CASQGAIMSTDTQYF. CDR3 sequence (DNA): TGTGCCAGTCAGGGGGCAATTATGAGCACAGATACGCAGTATTTT.

This clonotype was found a few times. J is TRBJ1-1 and V is TRBV28; possible D gene TRBD1, 5 bases. The CDR3 has 15 residues. Between the trimmed V and J ends, which lost 6 bases and 5 bases, there was a span of 19 bases. CDR1 MDHEN and CDR2 SYDVKM come from the germline V gene. The CDR3 loop reads CASSPPQAMSTEAFF. The CDR3 DNA is TGTGCCAGCAGCCCTCCACAGGCGATGAGTACTGAAGCTTTCTTT.

The chain links TRBV4-3 to TRBJ2-5; a weak D match, TRBD2 (5 bases). There are 15 residues in the CDR3. V was cut by 1 base and J by 2 bases, with 11 bases left in between. Germline V lookup: CDR1 LGHNA, CDR2 YSLEER. CDR3 in amino acids: CASSQGLREQETQYF. The DNA of the CDR3 is TGCGCCAGCAGCCAAGGTTTGAGGGAGCAAGAGACCCAGTACTTC.

The table lists this clonotype with a count of one. The chain couples TRBV12-3 or TRBV12-4 to TRBJ1-2, with 8 bases fitting TRBD1. The length of the CDR3 is 18 residues. V was clipped by 5 bases and J by 7 bases; unmatched bases: 21. CDR3: CASSPSAAKIRTGLGYTF. Here the CDR3 DNA reads TGTGCCAGCAGTCCCAGCGCGGCCAAGATCAGGACAGGGCTTGGCTACACCTTC.

This rearrangement joins TRBV28 to TRBJ2-7, with D maybe TRBD2 (5 bases). This CDR3 comprises 17 residues. The germline gives CDR1 MDHEN, CDR2 SYDVKM. The germline V and J ends were trimmed by 8 bases and 1 base, with 24 bases remaining between them. CDR3 DNA sequence: TGTGCCAGCGGTCAAATCGAGGGCACTATACTATCCTACGAGCAGTACTTC. It codes for CASGQIEGTILSYEQYF.

The V gene is TRBV4-2, the J gene TRBJ1-2, with D perhaps matching TRBD1 (5 bases). CDR1 LGHNA and CDR2 YNFKEQ come from the germline V gene. V was pared by 0 bases and J by 1 base, with 15 bases between. The CDR3 spans 17 residues. The CDR3 region is CASSQDGWRQINYGYTF. CDR3 DNA: TGTGCCAGCAGCCAAGACGGTTGGAGACAGATTAACTATGGCTACACCTTC.

This rearrangement joins TRBV27 to TRBJ2-1, with D hard to call. The CDR3 is 14 amino acids. CDR1 MNHEY and CDR2 SMNVEV come from the germline V gene (reference sequence). V was trimmed by 5 bases and J by 9 bases, leaving 17 bases between them. The CDR3 DNA reads TGTGCCAGCAGTCCCGACCGGATAACGGTTGAGCAGTTCTTC. Translating gives CASSPDRITVEQFF.

The genes are TRBV12-3 or TRBV12-4 and TRBJ1-2; 7 bases are shared with TRBD1. This CDR3 is 11 amino acids long. Losses at the gene ends were 5 bases for V and 9 bases for J; bases not matched to a gene: 3. The CDR3, as DNA: TGTGCCAGCAGTCCGGGACAGCGCTACACCTTC. Amino acid sequence: CASSPGQRYTF.